The entry below describes one T cell receptor (beta chain). This clone's antigen is unknown. Per-base qualities were not stored, and no clone one base away is much larger. Unmatched junction bases come to 7, with V trimmed by 4 bases and J by 3 bases. From its cysteine to its phenylalanine, the CDR3 spans 15 amino acids. Only the CDR3 portion is preserved as DNA: 45 bases, with reading frame beginning at the first base. Sequences SGHTA (CDR1) and FQGNSA (CDR2) are obtained from the germline V gene. These data come from a study of T cell repertoires in cytomegalovirus infection (dated by TCRdb to the late 2010s). General notes on the study: The HLA type of each donor mattered for the analysis, because public TCR beta signatures pointed to carriage of CMV infection along with the matching HLA type.

The sequencer listed for this sample is Illumina HiSeq 1500. In TCRdb, the public reads were trimmed at Q25 with fastp and aligned with MiXCR, with productive beta chains retained. Merged by CDR3 protein, the rows form single entries marked with the most common genes and DNA. Here the sample has 250,000 to 350,000 distinct CDR3 sequences; about 25% occur a single time. Around 14% of the sample is in the top ten clones. Findings and caveats that apply to the study as a whole: The ex vivo response was dominated by HLA-C-restricted CMV-specific TCR beta clonotypes, which also provided the single most frequent clonotype in two of eight donors. Cumulative frequency of public TCR beta family members discriminated carriers of CMV infection plus the relevant HLA type in this cohort and an independent 352-donor cohort.

The clonotype was recovered from a human donor in good health (CMV status not recorded). Some clones in this sample may be carry-over from other donors' samples. The V and J genes are TRBV7-2 and TRBJ1-1, and 8 junctional nucleotides match TRBD1. The sample was PBMCs. The DNA is as follows: TGTGCCAGCAGCTCCGGACAGGGCGGGTACACTGAAGCTTTCTTT. Translated, this gives CASSSGQGGYTEAFF.